The entry below gives a single TCR beta chain sequence along with its context. From germline, CDR1 is SQVTM and CDR2 ANQGSEA. CDR3 length: 15 residues. Trimming shortened V by 6 bases and J by 5 bases, and 21 bases separated the two germline ends. The data were taken from a study of blood T cell repertoires in COVID-19. Study information: COVID-19 samples, acute and convalescent, were from the United States, Italy and Spain. Nucleic acid was either cDNA or gDNA, and it came from T cells, B-cell-depleted T cells, or PBMCs.

Original methodology: Estimation of nucleated cell counts was performed using reference gene primer amplification. The method was immunoSEQ multiplex PCR; TCRdb's version includes in-frame clones alone and lacks a portion of them. V and J calls and clone size are copied from that table; D and trimming were computed from the DNA. Of roughly 140,000 clones listed, more than 75% are singletons. V usage is TRBV29-1 and J usage is TRBJ2-3; weak D call: TRBD2 (5 bases). The sample consisted of peripheral blood. The sequence was collected from a man between 65 and 79 years old with acute or convalescent COVID-19. The CDR3 nucleotides are TGCAGCGTCCCGAGGGCGGTGGGATTCGGAGATACGCAGTATTTT. Translation: CSVPRAVGFGDTQYF.